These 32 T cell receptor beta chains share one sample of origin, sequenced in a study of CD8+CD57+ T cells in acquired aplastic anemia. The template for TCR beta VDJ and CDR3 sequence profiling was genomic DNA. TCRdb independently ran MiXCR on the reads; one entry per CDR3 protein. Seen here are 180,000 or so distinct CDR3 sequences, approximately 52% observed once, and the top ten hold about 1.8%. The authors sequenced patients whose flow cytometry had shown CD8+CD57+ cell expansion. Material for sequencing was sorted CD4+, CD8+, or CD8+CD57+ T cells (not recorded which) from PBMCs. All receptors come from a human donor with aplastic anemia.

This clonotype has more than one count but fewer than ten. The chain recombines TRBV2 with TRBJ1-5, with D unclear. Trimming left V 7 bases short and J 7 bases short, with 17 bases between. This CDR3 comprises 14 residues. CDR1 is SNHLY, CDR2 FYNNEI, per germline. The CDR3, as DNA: TGTGCCAGCAAGGCAAACCCGAAAATACAGCCCCAGCATTTT. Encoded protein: CASKANPKIQPQHF.

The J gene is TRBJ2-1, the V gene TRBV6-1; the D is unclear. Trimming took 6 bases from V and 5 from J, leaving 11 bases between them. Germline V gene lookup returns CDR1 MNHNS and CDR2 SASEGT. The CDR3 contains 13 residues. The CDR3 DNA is TGTGCCAGCAGCCCGGGTTTCAACAATGAGCAGTTCTTC. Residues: CASSPGFNNEQFF.

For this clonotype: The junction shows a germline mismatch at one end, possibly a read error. The CDR3 here is CSVTHPDRSTEASF. The CDR3 DNA reads as TGCAGCGTTACCCACCCGGACAGGAGCACTGAAGCTTCCTTT. The V call is TRBV29-1, the J call TRBJ1-1; TRBD1 matches at 7 bases. The CDR3 totals 14 residues. Germline lookup yields CDR1 SQVTM and CDR2 ANQGSEA.

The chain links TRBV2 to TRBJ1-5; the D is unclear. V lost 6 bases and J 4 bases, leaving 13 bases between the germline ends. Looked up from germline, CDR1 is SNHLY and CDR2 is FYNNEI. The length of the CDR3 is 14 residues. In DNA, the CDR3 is TGTGCCAGCAGCGCCAATGGTGAGAATCAGCCCCAGCATTTT. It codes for CASSANGENQPQHF.

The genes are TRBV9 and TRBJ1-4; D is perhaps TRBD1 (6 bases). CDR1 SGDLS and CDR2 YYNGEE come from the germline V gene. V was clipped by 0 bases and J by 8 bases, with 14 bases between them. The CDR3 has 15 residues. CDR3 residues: CASSVDNREGEKLFF. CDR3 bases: TGTGCCAGCAGCGTAGATAACAGGGAAGGAGAAAAACTGTTTTTT. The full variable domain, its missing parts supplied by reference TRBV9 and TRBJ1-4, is DSGVTQTPKHLITATGQRVTLRCSPRSGDLSVYWYQQSLDQGLQFLIQYYNGEERAKGNILERFSAQQFPDLHSELNLSSLELGDSALYFCASSVDNREGEKLFFGSGTQLSVL.

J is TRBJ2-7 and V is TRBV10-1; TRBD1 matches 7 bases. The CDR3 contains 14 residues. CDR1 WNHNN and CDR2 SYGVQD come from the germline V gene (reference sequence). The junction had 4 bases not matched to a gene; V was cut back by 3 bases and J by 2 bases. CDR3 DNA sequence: TGCGCCAGCAGTGATGGACAGGCGCCCTACGAGCAGTACTTC. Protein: CASSDGQAPYEQYF.

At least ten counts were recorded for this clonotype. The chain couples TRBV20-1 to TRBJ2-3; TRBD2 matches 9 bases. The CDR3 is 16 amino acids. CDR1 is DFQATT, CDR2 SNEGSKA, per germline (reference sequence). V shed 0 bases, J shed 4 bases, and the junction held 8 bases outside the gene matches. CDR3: CSARDLLAGGPDTQYF. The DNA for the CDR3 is TGCAGTGCTAGAGATCTGTTGGCGGGAGGGCCAGATACGCAGTATTTT.

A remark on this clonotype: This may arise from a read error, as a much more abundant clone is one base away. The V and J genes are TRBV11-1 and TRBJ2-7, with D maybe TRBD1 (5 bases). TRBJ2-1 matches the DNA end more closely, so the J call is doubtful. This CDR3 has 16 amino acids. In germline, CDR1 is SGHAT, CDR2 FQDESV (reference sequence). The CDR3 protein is CASSGIQVFLSNEQFF. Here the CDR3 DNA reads TGTGCCAGCAGCGGCATACAGGTTTTTTTATCCAACGAGCAGTTCTTC.

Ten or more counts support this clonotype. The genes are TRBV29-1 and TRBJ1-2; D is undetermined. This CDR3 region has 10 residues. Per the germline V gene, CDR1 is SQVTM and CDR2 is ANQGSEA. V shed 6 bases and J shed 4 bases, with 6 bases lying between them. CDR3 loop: CSVFLYGYTF. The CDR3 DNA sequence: TGCAGCGTCTTCCTCTATGGCTACACCTTC.

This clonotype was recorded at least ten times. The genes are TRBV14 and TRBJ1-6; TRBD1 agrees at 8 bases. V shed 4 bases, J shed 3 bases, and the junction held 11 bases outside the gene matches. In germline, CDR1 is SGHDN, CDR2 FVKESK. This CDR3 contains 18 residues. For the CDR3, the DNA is TGTGCCAGCAGCCCGAACCCCGGGACAGGCCTCTATAATTCACCCCTCCACTTT. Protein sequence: CASSPNPGTGLYNSPLHF.

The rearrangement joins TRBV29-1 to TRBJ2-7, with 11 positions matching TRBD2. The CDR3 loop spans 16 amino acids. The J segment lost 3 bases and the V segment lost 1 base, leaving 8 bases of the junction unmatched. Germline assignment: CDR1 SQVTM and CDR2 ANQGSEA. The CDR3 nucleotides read TGCAGCGTTGAAGGGACGACTAGCGGGGATATCTACGAGCAGTACTTC. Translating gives CSVEGTTSGDIYEQYF.

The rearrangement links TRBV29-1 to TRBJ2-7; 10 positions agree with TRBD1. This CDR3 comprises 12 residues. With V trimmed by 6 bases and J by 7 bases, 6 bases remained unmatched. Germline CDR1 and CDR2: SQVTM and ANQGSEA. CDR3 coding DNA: TGCAGCGTCAGACAGGGGGCAGGGGAGCAGTACTTC. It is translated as CSVRQGAGEQYF.

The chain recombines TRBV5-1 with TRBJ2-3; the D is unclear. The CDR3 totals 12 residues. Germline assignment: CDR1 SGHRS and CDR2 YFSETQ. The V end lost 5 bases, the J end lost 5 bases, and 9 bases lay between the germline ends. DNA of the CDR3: TGCGCCAGCAGACCGGACGGAGATACGCAGTATTTT. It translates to CASRPDGDTQYF.

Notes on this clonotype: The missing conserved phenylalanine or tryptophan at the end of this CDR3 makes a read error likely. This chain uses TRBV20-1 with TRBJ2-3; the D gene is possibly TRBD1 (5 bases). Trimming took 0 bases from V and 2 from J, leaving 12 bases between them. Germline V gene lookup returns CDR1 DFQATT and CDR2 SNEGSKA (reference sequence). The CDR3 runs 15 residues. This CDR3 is CSARESSGITDTQYS. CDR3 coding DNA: TGCAGTGCTAGAGAATCCTCAGGGATCACAGATACGCAGTATTCT.

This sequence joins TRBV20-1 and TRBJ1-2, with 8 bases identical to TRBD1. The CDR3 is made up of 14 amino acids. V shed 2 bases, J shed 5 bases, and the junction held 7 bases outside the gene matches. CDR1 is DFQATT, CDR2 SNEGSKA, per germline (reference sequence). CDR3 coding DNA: TGCAGTGCTAGACTGGACAGGGATTCTTATGGCTACACCTTC. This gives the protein CSARLDRDSYGYTF.

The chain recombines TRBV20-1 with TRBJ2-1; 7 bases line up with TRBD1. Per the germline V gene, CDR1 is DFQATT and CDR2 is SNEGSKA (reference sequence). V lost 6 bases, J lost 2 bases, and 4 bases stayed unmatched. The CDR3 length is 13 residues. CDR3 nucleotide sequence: TGCAGTGCCACCGGGACAGCCTACAATGAGCAGTTCTTC. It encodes CSATGTAYNEQFF.

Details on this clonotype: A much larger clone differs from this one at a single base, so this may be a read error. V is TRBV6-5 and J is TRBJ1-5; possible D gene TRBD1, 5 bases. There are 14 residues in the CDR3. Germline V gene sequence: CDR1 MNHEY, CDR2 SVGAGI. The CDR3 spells CASSSGTSYQPQNF. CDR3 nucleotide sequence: TGTGCCAGCAGTTCCGGGACTTCGTATCAGCCCCAGAATTTT.

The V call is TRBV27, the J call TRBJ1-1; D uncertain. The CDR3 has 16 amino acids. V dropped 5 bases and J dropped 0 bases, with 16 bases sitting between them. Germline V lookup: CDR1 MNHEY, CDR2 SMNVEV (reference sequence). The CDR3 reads CASSPPGIGVNTEAFF. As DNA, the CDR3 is TGTGCCAGCAGTCCCCCCGGGATAGGAGTGAACACTGAAGCTTTCTTT.

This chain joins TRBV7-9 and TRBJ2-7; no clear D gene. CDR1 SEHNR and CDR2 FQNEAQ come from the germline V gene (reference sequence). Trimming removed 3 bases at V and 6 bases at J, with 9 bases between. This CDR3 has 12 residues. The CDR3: CASSLFNREQYF. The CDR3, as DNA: TGTGCCAGCAGCTTGTTTAATCGCGAGCAGTACTTC. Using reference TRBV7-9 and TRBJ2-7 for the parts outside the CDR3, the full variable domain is DTGVSQNPRHKITKRGQNVTFRCDPISEHNRLYWYRQTLGQGPEFLTYFQNEAQLEKSRLLSDRFSAERPKGSFSTLEIQRTEQGDSAMYLCASSLFNREQYFGPGTRLTVT.

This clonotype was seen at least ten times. CDR3 loop: CASSLRTGAASPLHF. The DNA of the CDR3 is TGTGCCAGCAGTTTAAGGACAGGGGCCGCTTCACCCCTCCACTTT. V is TRBV12-3 or TRBV12-4 and J is TRBJ1-6; TRBD1 agrees at 9 bases. The CDR3 spans 15 residues. Trimming cost V 2 bases and J 9 bases; bases outside gene matches: 5.

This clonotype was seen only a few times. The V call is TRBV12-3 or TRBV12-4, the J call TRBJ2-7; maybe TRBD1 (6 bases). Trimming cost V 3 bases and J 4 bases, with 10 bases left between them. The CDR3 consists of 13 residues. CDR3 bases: TGTGCCAGCAGTTTGCAGGGGTTATACGAGCAGTACTTC. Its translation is CASSLQGLYEQYF.

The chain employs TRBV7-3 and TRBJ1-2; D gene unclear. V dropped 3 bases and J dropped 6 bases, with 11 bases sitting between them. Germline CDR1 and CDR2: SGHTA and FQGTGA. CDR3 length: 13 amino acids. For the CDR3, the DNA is TGTGCCAGCAGCTTCCCAGGAGGGAATGGCTACACCTTC. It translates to CASSFPGGNGYTF.

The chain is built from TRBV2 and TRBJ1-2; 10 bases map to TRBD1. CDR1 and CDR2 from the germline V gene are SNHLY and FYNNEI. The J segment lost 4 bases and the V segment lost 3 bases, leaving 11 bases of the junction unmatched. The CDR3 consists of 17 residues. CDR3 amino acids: CASSEGTGAIFAYGYTF. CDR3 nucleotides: TGTGCCAGCAGTGAGGGGACAGGGGCTATATTTGCCTATGGCTACACCTTC.

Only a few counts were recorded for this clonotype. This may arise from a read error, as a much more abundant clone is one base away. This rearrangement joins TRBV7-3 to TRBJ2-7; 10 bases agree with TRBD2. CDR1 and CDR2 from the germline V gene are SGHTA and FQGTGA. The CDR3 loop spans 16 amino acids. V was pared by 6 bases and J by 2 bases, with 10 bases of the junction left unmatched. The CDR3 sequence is CASSPPSGLAAYEQYF. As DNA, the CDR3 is TGTGCCAGCAGTCCCCCATCCGGACTAGCGGCCTACGAGCAGTACTTC. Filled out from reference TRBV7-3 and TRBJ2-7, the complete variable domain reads GAGVSQTPSNKVTEKGKYVELRCDPISGHTALYWYRQSLGQGPEFLIYFQGTGAADDSGLPNDRFFAVRPEGSVSTLKIQRTERGDSAVYLCASSPPSGLAAYEQYFGPGTRLTVT.

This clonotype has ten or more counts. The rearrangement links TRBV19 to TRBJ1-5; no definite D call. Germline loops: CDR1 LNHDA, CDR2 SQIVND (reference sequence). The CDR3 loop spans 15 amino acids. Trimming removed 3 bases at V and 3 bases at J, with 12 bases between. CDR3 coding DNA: TGTGCCAGTAGTATGTGGAGATCCGACAATCAGCCCCAGCATTTT. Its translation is CASSMWRSDNQPQHF.

CDR3 sequence reads: CASSSGGRHKYF. CDR3 coding DNA: TGTGCCAGTAGCTCGGGGGGGAGACACAAGTACTTC. The chain links TRBV19 to TRBJ2-5; 8 bases match TRBD2. There are 12 residues in the CDR3. CDR1 is LNHDA, CDR2 SQIVND, per germline (reference sequence). Losses at the gene ends were 6 bases for V and 12 bases for J; bases not matched to a gene: 9.

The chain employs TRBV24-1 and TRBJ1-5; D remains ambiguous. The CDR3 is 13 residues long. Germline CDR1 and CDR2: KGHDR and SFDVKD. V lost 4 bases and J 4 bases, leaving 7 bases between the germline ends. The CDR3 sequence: CATSEGKNQPQHF. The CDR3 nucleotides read TGTGCCACCAGTGAGGGAAAGAATCAGCCCCAGCATTTT.

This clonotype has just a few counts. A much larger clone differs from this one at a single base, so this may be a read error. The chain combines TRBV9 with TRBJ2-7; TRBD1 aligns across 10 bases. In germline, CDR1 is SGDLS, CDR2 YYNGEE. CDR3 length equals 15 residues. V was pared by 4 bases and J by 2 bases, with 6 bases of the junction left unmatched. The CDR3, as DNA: TGTGCCAGCAGCCCCGGGACAGGGGCGGCCTACGAGCAGTACTTC. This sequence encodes CASSPGTGAAYEQYF. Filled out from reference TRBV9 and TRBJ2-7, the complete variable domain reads DSGVTQTPKHLITATGQRVTLRCSPRSGDLSVYWYQQSLDQGLQFLIQYYNGEERAKGNILERFSAQQFPDLHSELNLSSLELGDSALYFCASSPGTGAAYEQYFGPGTRLTVT.

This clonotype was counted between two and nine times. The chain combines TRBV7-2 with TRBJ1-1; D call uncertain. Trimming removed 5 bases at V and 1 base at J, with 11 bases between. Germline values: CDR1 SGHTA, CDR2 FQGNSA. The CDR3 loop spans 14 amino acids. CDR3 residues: CASSATDGNTEAFF. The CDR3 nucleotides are TGTGCCAGCAGCGCGACGGACGGGAACACTGAAGCTTTCTTT.

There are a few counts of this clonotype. This CDR3 is CASSFQGPNEKLFF. The CDR3 region has the DNA TGTGCCAGCAGTTTTCAGGGACCTAATGAAAAACTGTTTTTT. The rearrangement links TRBV27 to TRBJ1-4, with D possibly being TRBD1 (5 bases). In germline, CDR1 is MNHEY, CDR2 SMNVEV (reference sequence). Trimming took off 3 bases at V and 3 bases at J, with 8 bases between the two ends. The CDR3 consists of 14 residues.

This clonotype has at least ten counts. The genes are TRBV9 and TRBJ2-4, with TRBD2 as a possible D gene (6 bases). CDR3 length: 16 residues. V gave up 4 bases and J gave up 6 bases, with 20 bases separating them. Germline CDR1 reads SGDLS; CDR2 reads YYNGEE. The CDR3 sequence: CASSSLPTGVGNIQYF. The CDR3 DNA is TGTGCCAGCAGCTCCCTACCTACGGGGGTCGGAAACATTCAGTACTTC.

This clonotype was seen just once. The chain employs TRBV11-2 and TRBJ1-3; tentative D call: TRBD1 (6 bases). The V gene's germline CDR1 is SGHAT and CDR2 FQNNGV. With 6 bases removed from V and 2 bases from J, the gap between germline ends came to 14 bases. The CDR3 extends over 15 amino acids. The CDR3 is CASRLDGGPGNTIYF. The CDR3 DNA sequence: TGTGCCAGCAGACTCGACGGGGGGCCTGGAAACACCATATATTTT.